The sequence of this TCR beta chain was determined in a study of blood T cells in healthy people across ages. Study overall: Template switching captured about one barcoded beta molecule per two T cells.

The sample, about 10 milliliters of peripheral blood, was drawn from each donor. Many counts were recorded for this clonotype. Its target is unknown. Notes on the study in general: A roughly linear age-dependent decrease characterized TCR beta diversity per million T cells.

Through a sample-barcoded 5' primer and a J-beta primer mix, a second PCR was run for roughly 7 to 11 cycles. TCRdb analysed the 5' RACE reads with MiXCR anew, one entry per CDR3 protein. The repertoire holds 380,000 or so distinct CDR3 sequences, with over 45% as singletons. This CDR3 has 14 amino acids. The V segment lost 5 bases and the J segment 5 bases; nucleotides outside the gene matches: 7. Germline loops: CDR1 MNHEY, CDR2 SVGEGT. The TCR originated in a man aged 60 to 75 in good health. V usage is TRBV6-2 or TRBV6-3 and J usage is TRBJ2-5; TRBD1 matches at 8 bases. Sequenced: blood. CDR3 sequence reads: CASSTRTGSETQYF. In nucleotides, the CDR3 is TGTGCCAGCAGTACCCGGACAGGGTCCGAGACCCAGTACTTC.